This entry lists 23 T cell receptor beta chains sequenced from one sample in a study of blood T cell repertoires in COVID-19. The protocol was immunoSEQ multiplex PCR, while the TCRdb copy is restricted to in-frame clones and leaves out a portion. The profile shows 150,000 or so clones, approximately 90% of them singletons. Material: PBMCs or T cells enriched from blood (not recorded which). All receptors come from a woman between 40 and 50 years old who had been exposed to COVID-19.

The chain joins TRBV11-2 to TRBJ2-5, with D tentatively TRBD1 (5 bases). The CDR3 runs 15 residues. The V gene lost 0 bases and the J gene lost 5 bases, with 13 bases spanning the gap. Germline CDR1 SGHAT, CDR2 FQNNGV. Here the CDR3 reads CASSLDLRGRETQYF. The CDR3 nucleotides are TGTGCCAGCAGCTTAGATCTAAGGGGCAGGGAGACCCAGTACTTC. Together with reference TRBV11-2 and TRBJ2-5, the CDR3 gives the full variable domain: EAGVAQSPRYKIIEKRQSVAFWCNPISGHATLYWYQQILGQGPKLLIQFQNNGVVDDSQLPKDRFSAERLKGVDSTLKIQPAKLEDSAVYLCASSLDLRGRETQYFGPGTRLLVL.

This chain uses TRBV4-1 with TRBJ1-2, with 9 bases that match TRBD1. The trim removed 1 base at V and 8 bases at J, leaving 11 bases unmatched. This CDR3 comprises 16 residues. From germline, CDR1 is MGHRA and CDR2 YSYEKL. The CDR3 is CASSQGLPGQGGGYTF. CDR3 in DNA: TGCGCCAGCAGCCAAGGCCTCCCGGGACAGGGAGGAGGCTACACCTTC.

The chain combines TRBV5-1 with TRBJ2-3; D perhaps matches TRBD1 (6 bases). Trimming shortened V by 3 bases and J by 1 base, and 12 bases separated the two germline ends. The CDR3 has 15 amino acids. Germline V gives CDR1 SGHRS, CDR2 YFSETQ. CDR3 sequence reads: CASSWGHAGTDTQYF. The CDR3 DNA reads TGCGCCAGCAGCTGGGGACACGCTGGCACAGATACGCAGTATTTT.

The gene calls are TRBV19 and TRBJ1-2; perhaps TRBD1 as D (6 bases). The CDR3 length is 14 residues. CDR1 LNHDA and CDR2 SQIVND come from the germline V gene (reference sequence). V was clipped by 7 bases and J by 4 bases, with 16 bases between them. The CDR3, as DNA: TGTGCCAGTACCTCGGGGGGCGGACTCTATGGCTACACCTTC. It codes for CASTSGGGLYGYTF.

The gene calls are TRBV21-1 and TRBJ2-2; the D call of TRBD1 is as the table states it, not checked on the DNA. TRBV21-1 is a recognized pseudogene. CDR3 length equals 21 residues. The DNA for the CDR3 is TGTGCCAGCAGAGAGGGACAGGGAGATGTTGGGAGCGCCCCGAACACCGGGGAGCTGTTTTTT. It specifies CASREGQGDVGSAPNTGELFF.

The V call is TRBV28, the J call TRBJ1-2, with D uncertain. This CDR3 has 13 residues. Germline loops: CDR1 MDHEN, CDR2 SYDVKM. Trimming took off 7 bases at V and 1 base at J, with 10 bases between the two ends. CDR3 region: CASTSSVNYGYTF. In DNA form, the CDR3 reads TGTGCCAGCACTTCGTCGGTTAACTATGGCTACACCTTC.

This clone was observed a handful of times. The chain uses TRBV28 and TRBJ2-7; 10 bases line up with TRBD1. The ends lost 7 bases at V and 7 bases at J; junction bases unmatched: 7. The CDR3 runs 13 residues. Germline V gives CDR1 MDHEN, CDR2 SYDVKM. This CDR3 reads CASTRDRGYEQYF. The CDR3 coding sequence is TGTGCCAGCACCCGGGACAGGGGATATGAGCAGTACTTC.

This clone is medium-sized by share. V usage is TRBV6-4 and J usage is TRBJ2-2; no clear D. V shed 3 bases and J shed 2 bases, with 4 bases lying between them. CDR1 MRHNA and CDR2 SNTAGT come from the germline V gene. The CDR3 has 13 residues. The CDR3 sequence: CASSEANTGELFF. CDR3 nucleotides: TGTGCCAGCAGTGAAGCTAACACCGGGGAGCTGTTTTTT.

The chain couples TRBV2 to TRBJ1-1; 7 bases map to TRBD1. The CDR3 has 13 amino acids. Germline assignment: CDR1 SNHLY and CDR2 FYNNEI. V gave up 4 bases and J gave up 4 bases; unmatched junction bases: 3. The CDR3 is CASSGQGVTEAFF. CDR3 coding DNA: TGTGCCAGCAGTGGACAGGGAGTCACTGAAGCTTTCTTT.

This sequence joins TRBV5-1 and TRBJ1-3, with D possibly being TRBD1 (6 bases). The V gene's germline CDR1 is SGHRS and CDR2 YFSETQ. The CDR3 loop spans 16 amino acids. The germline V and J ends were trimmed by 0 bases and 1 base, with 11 bases remaining between them. The CDR3 DNA reads as TGCGCCAGCAGCTTGGGGATAACAGGGTCTGGAAACACCATATATTTT. It encodes CASSLGITGSGNTIYF.

J is TRBJ2-3 and V is TRBV10-3; TRBD2 agrees at 8 bases. Germline trimming cut 6 bases from V and 6 bases from J; bases unmatched to any gene: 8. The CDR3 totals 14 residues. CDR1 is ENHRY, CDR2 SYGVKD, per germline. Written as DNA, the CDR3 is TGTGCCATCAGCAGTCGGGGGGGGCCGGATACGCAGTATTTT. Its translation is CAISSRGGPDTQYF.

V usage is TRBV28 and J usage is TRBJ1-3, with D perhaps matching TRBD1 (6 bases). V dropped 7 bases and J dropped 0 bases, with 16 bases sitting between them. The length of the CDR3 is 16 residues. Germline V gives CDR1 MDHEN, CDR2 SYDVKM. The CDR3 region has the DNA TGTGCCAGCAAACTAGGGGGACGGACCTCTGGAAACACCATATATTTT. Its translation: CASKLGGRTSGNTIYF.

J is TRBJ1-2 and V is TRBV7-2; 10 positions match TRBD1. The ends lost 1 base at V and 5 bases at J; junction bases unmatched: 1. This CDR3 has 14 amino acids. The germline V gene encodes CDR1 SGHTA and CDR2 FQGNSA. The CDR3 nucleotides read TGTGCCAGCAGCTTAGGGGGACAGGGGTATGGCTACACCTTC. Protein sequence: CASSLGGQGYGYTF.

The rearrangement uses TRBV6-5 and TRBJ1-5; 9 bases are shared with TRBD1. Germline lookup yields CDR1 MNHEY and CDR2 SVGAGI. Unmatched junction bases numbered 2, after V lost 5 bases and J lost 6 bases. CDR3 length: 13 residues. CDR3 amino acids: CASSPDRGQPQHF. The CDR3 coding sequence is TGTGCCAGCAGTCCGGACAGGGGTCAGCCCCAGCATTTT.

The sample holds a few counts of this clone. This chain links TRBV10-1 with TRBJ1-1, with 7 bases aligning to TRBD1. Germline assignment: CDR1 WNHNN and CDR2 SYGVQD (reference sequence). With V trimmed by 3 bases and J by 1 base, 5 bases remained unmatched. The CDR3 is 15 residues long. The DNA of the CDR3 is TGCGCCAGCAGTGACGACAGGGTGGGGAACACTGAAGCTTTCTTT. Amino acid sequence: CASSDDRVGNTEAFF.

This clone was recorded a few times. The chain has TRBV4-3 and TRBJ2-5; D perhaps matches TRBD2 (6 bases). The CDR3 has 17 amino acids. Trimming removed 0 bases at V and 2 bases at J, with 16 bases between. The germline V gene has CDR1 LGHNA and CDR2 YSLEER. The DNA of the CDR3 is TGCGCCAGCAGCCAAGATTTGTTAAGTGGGGGGCAAGAGACCCAGTACTTC. Translated: CASSQDLLSGGQETQYF.

The rearrangement joins TRBV27 to TRBJ2-1; 9 positions agree with TRBD2. There are 16 residues in the CDR3. The germline CDR1 and CDR2 sequences are MNHEY and SMNVEV (reference sequence). With 4 bases clipped from V and 6 bases from J, the junction kept 10 bases outside the gene matches. The CDR3 nucleotides read TGTGCCAGCAGTTCACTCGGGACTAGCACCTCCAATGAGCAGTTCTTC. This gives the protein CASSSLGTSTSNEQFF.

The chain combines TRBV6-1 with TRBJ1-3; D may be TRBD1 (6 bases). The V gene lost 4 bases and the J gene lost 1 base, with 14 bases spanning the gap. This CDR3 contains 16 residues. Germline V CDR1 and CDR2: MNHNS, SASEGT. CDR3 loop: CASSATTGFSGNTIYF. The CDR3, as DNA: TGTGCCAGCAGTGCCACAACAGGGTTTTCTGGAAACACCATATATTTT.

This clone was detected once. The chain uses TRBV5-6 and TRBJ1-2; 7 bases map to TRBD1. With 0 bases clipped from V and 2 bases from J, the junction kept 1 base outside the gene matches. There are 14 residues in the CDR3. Germline lookup yields CDR1 SGHDT and CDR2 YYEEEE. As DNA, the CDR3 is TGTGCCAGCAGCTTGGGACAGGGAAACTATGGCTACACCTTC. It is translated as CASSLGQGNYGYTF.

The chain couples TRBV5-4 to TRBJ2-7; 7 nucleotides line up with TRBD1. The germline gives CDR1 SGHNT, CDR2 YYREEE (reference sequence). The CDR3 has 14 amino acids. Unmatched junction bases numbered 6, after V lost 3 bases and J lost 3 bases. CDR3 residues: CASSSGGVNYEQYF. In DNA form, the CDR3 reads TGTGCCAGCAGCTCAGGGGGAGTTAACTACGAGCAGTACTTC.

The chain recombines TRBV6-1 with TRBJ2-4, with unresolved D. Germline CDR1 is MNHNS and CDR2 is SASEGT. The CDR3 is 15 residues long. The V gene lost 2 bases and the J gene lost 0 bases, with 8 bases spanning the gap. The CDR3 loop reads CASSEQHLAKNIQYF. The CDR3 DNA reads TGTGCCAGCAGTGAACAACATTTAGCCAAAAACATTCAGTACTTC.

The rearrangement links TRBV3-1 (or the pseudogene TRBV3-2) to TRBJ2-5; 7 bases fit TRBD1. CDR1 LGHDT and CDR2 YNNKEL come from the germline V gene (reference sequence). The CDR3 has 15 amino acids. V dropped 3 bases and J dropped 2; count of bases not matched to a gene: 6. The CDR3 here is CASSHQPGQQETQYF. The DNA of the CDR3 is TGTGCCAGCAGCCATCAACCGGGACAGCAAGAGACCCAGTACTTC.

This chain joins TRBV4-3 and TRBJ1-4; D uncertain. Germline loops: CDR1 LGHNA, CDR2 YSLEER. The V end lost 2 bases, the J end lost 3 bases, and 10 bases lay between the germline ends. This CDR3 comprises 15 residues. The CDR3 reads CASSQNSNSNEKLFF. The CDR3 DNA reads as TGCGCCAGCAGCCAAAACAGTAACTCTAATGAAAAACTGTTTTTT.